The 32 T cell receptor beta chains in this list originate from one sample, sequenced in a study of PD-L1 blockade in urothelial cancer. Time point specified: peripheral blood 6 weeks after treatment start. Here immunoSEQ multiplex PCR was the method, and the copy in TCRdb shows in-frame clones only, minus some. The sample has tens of thousands of clones, almost 90% seen once. Sequenced here: PBMCs, sampled around atezolizumab (anti-PD-L1) treatment. The receptors here all came from a man aged 55-75 years with urothelial cancer.

The chain combines TRBV7-9 with TRBJ1-1, with D maybe TRBD1 (5 bases). Trimming cost V 4 bases and J 4 bases, with 19 bases left between them. The CDR3 spans 16 residues. Germline values: CDR1 SEHNR, CDR2 FQNEAQ (reference sequence). The CDR3 is CASSSQELIRGTEAFF. For the CDR3, the DNA is TGTGCCAGCAGCTCGCAGGAGCTGATAAGGGGCACTGAAGCTTTCTTT.

The V call is TRBV21-1, the J call TRBJ2-1; no DNA check was done on the table's D call, TRBD1. TRBV21-1 is shown as a pseudogene. This CDR3 is built from 14 residues. Here the CDR3 DNA reads TGTGCCAAGGAGGAGGACAGGGTGCGAAATGAGCAGTTCTTC. Its protein product is CAKEEDRVRNEQFF.

The rearrangement joins TRBV27 to TRBJ2-5; TRBD1 might be the D (5 bases). V lost 8 bases and J lost 2, with 9 bases in between. CDR1 and CDR2 (germline): MNHEY, SMNVEV (reference sequence). CDR3 length equals 12 residues. The CDR3 DNA reads TGTGCCAGCTCCGACAGACAAGAGACCCAGTACTTC. Encoded protein: CASSDRQETQYF.

V usage is TRBV7-9 and J usage is TRBJ1-5; 9 bases line up with TRBD1. In germline, CDR1 is SEHNR, CDR2 FQNEAQ (reference sequence). CDR3 length: 13 amino acids. The ends lost 5 bases at V and 12 bases at J; junction bases unmatched: 8. CDR3 region: CASSGQGLLVQHF. In DNA, the CDR3 is TGTGCCAGCAGCGGACAGGGGCTTTTGGTCCAGCATTTT.

In this sample, this clone turned up once. J is TRBJ2-7 and V is TRBV29-1; perhaps TRBD2 as D (5 bases). Trimming pared 6 bases from V and 3 bases from J, leaving 12 bases between. From germline, CDR1 is SQVTM and CDR2 ANQGSEA. The CDR3 contains 12 residues. CDR3 loop: CSVGVSSYEQYF. The CDR3 DNA is TGCAGCGTCGGGGTTAGTAGCTACGAGCAGTACTTC.

The chain uses TRBV5-1 and TRBJ2-2; the match to TRBD1 covers 8 bases. Germline CDR1 is SGHRS and CDR2 is YFSETQ. The CDR3 covers 18 residues. The J segment lost 1 base and the V segment lost 1 base, leaving 9 bases of the junction unmatched. CDR3 amino acids: CASSLLGTGTGNTGELFF. CDR3 in DNA: TGCGCCAGCAGCTTGCTTGGTACCGGGACAGGGAACACCGGGGAGCTGTTTTTT.

This clone was seen only once. The chain employs TRBV28 and TRBJ2-2; 12 nucleotides match TRBD1. The CDR3 spans 16 residues. Germline V lookup: CDR1 MDHEN, CDR2 SYDVKM. After removal of 7 bases from V and 7 bases from J, the junction contained 10 bases not matched to a gene. CDR3 loop: CASTPAGTGGNGELFF. The CDR3 DNA follows: TGTGCCAGCACCCCCGCCGGGACAGGGGGCAACGGGGAGCTGTTTTTT.

The chain has TRBV4-2 and TRBJ1-1; TRBD1 agrees at 9 bases. CDR3 size: 16 residues. V shed 4 bases, J shed 0 bases, and the junction held 6 bases outside the gene matches. Germline CDR1 LGHNA, CDR2 YNFKEQ. DNA of the CDR3: TGTGCCAGCAGCCCCGGGACAGGGTACATGAACACTGAAGCTTTCTTT. It yields the protein CASSPGTGYMNTEAFF.

The chain couples TRBV11-2 to TRBJ1-4; D gene unclear. The CDR3 has 15 amino acids. Germline V gives CDR1 SGHAT, CDR2 FQNNGV. Trimming removed 0 bases from V and 0 bases from J, with 5 bases in between. The CDR3 is CASSLDTATNEKLFF. The DNA for the CDR3 is TGTGCCAGCAGCTTAGATACGGCAACTAATGAAAAACTGTTTTTT.

V gene TRBV6-7 combines with J gene TRBJ2-3; 8 bases agree with TRBD1. TRBV6-7 has ORF status, its function being uncertain. The CDR3 runs 14 residues. V shed 6 bases and J 1 base; nucleotides not matched to a gene: 3. The CDR3 protein is CASSRGRCTDTQYF. The CDR3 nucleotides read TGTGCCAGCAGCAGGGGGCGGTGCACAGATACGCAGTATTTT.

J is TRBJ1-1 and V is TRBV4-1, with D perhaps matching TRBD1 (6 bases). V was trimmed by 4 bases and J by 3 bases, leaving 15 bases between them. The CDR3 runs 15 residues. The germline V gene encodes CDR1 MGHRA and CDR2 YSYEKL. The CDR3 spells CASSRTTGYDTEAFF. The CDR3 bases are TGCGCCAGCAGCCGAACAACAGGGTATGACACTGAAGCTTTCTTT.

The CDR3 DNA is TGTGCCAGCAGTTTAAGTATCGGGACTGGGCCAGGAAGCAATCAGCCCCAGCATTTT. This gives the protein CASSLSIGTGPGSNQPQHF. The rearrangement links TRBV28 to TRBJ1-5; D might be TRBD1 (5 bases). V was cut by 2 bases and J by 1 base, with 21 bases left in between. Germline V gene data show CDR1 as MDHEN and CDR2 as SYDVKM. The CDR3 is 19 residues long.

This clone has a handful of counts. The gene calls are TRBV7-9 and TRBJ2-7; D call uncertain. V lost 10 bases, J lost 5 bases, and 15 bases lay in between. The CDR3 runs 12 residues. From germline, CDR1 is SEHNR and CDR2 FQNEAQ (reference sequence). DNA for the CDR3: TGTGCCACCTCGGTGAATGTCCACGAGCAGTACTTC. Protein sequence: CATSVNVHEQYF.

The rearrangement uses TRBV6-4 and TRBJ2-6; 7 positions agree with TRBD1. The V and J ends lost 4 bases and 0 bases, in that order; junction bases with no gene match: 6. Germline CDR1 MRHNA, CDR2 SNTAGT. The CDR3 runs to 17 residues. The CDR3 is CASSVGTVLSGANVLTF. CDR3 nucleotide sequence: TGTGCCAGCAGTGTTGGGACAGTCCTCTCTGGGGCCAACGTCCTGACTTTC.

The V and J genes are TRBV10-3 and TRBJ2-2; 7 nucleotides line up with TRBD2. The CDR3 sequence is 14 residues long. Trimming at V came to 4 bases and at J to 4 bases, leaving 3 bases not matched to a gene. CDR1 ENHRY and CDR2 SYGVKD come from the germline V gene. CDR3 region: CAISASGGTGELFF. DNA of the CDR3: TGTGCCATCAGTGCTAGCGGCGGCACCGGGGAGCTGTTTTTT.

This clone was seen a handful of times. The rearrangement links TRBV4-1 to TRBJ1-5; a possible D gene is TRBD1 (5 bases). Per germline, CDR1 MGHRA and CDR2 YSYEKL. The length of the CDR3 is 14 residues. Deletions cut 1 base from V and 6 bases from J, with 10 bases between. The CDR3 loop is CASSQGRGPQPQHF. The CDR3 DNA is TGCGCCAGCAGCCAAGGGAGGGGTCCTCAGCCCCAGCATTTT.

CDR3 coding DNA: TGTGCCAGCAGCTTAGGTCTAGCGGGGAGCGACGAGCAGTACTTC. Translating it yields CASSLGLAGSDEQYF. V is TRBV7-2 and J is TRBJ2-7, with 9 bases fitting TRBD2. The V segment lost 1 base and the J segment 5 bases; nucleotides outside the gene matches: 6. CDR1 is SGHTA and CDR2 is FQGNSA in the germline V gene. This CDR3 has 15 amino acids.

This chain links TRBV5-8 with TRBJ2-5; tentative D call: TRBD2 (6 bases). Looked up from germline, CDR1 is SGHTS and CDR2 is YDEGEE. With 6 bases removed from V and 4 bases from J, the gap between germline ends came to 19 bases. This CDR3 comprises 15 residues. CDR3 sequence reads: CASTLSPRGGETQYF. CDR3 DNA: TGTGCCAGCACCCTATCACCTCGGGGAGGAGAGACCCAGTACTTC.

This clone was observed once. V usage is TRBV5-1 and J usage is TRBJ2-7, with D possibly matching TRBD1 (5 bases). The CDR3 has 12 amino acids. Trimming shortened V by 0 bases and J by 6 bases, and 7 bases separated the two germline ends. Germline assignment: CDR1 SGHRS and CDR2 YFSETQ. The CDR3, as DNA: TGCGCCAGCAGCTTGGAGGGGATCGAGCAGTACTTC. It is translated as CASSLEGIEQYF.

The chain is built from TRBV18 and TRBJ1-1, with D possibly matching TRBD1 (5 bases). CDR1 is KGHSH, CDR2 LQKENI, per germline. The CDR3 has 14 amino acids. Trimming removed 4 bases at V and 7 bases at J, with 16 bases between. The CDR3 loop reads CASSRAQARYEAFF. CDR3 nucleotides: TGTGCCAGCTCACGGGCACAGGCTCGCTATGAAGCTTTCTTT. Full variable domain (remainder filled in from reference TRBV18 and TRBJ1-1): NAGVMQNPRHLVRRRGQEARLRCSPMKGHSHVYWYRQLPEEGLKFMVYLQKENIIDESGMPKERFSAEFPKEGPSILRIQQVVRGDSAAYFCASSRAQARYEAFFGQGTRLTVV.

This chain links TRBV11-3 with TRBJ2-5; tentative D call: TRBD1 (6 bases). Germline CDR1 is SGHNT and CDR2 is YENEEA. Trimming took off 3 bases at V and 5 bases at J, with 10 bases between the two ends. This CDR3 comprises 13 residues. CDR3 DNA: TGTGCCAGCAGCTTTAACAGGGCCGAGACCCAGTACTTC. Protein product: CASSFNRAETQYF.

This sequence joins TRBV7-9 and TRBJ2-3; 10 nucleotides align to TRBD2. Germline trimming cut 4 bases from V and 6 bases from J; bases unmatched to any gene: 16. CDR1 and CDR2 from the germline V gene are SEHNR and FQNEAQ (reference sequence). This CDR3 region has 18 residues. CDR3 in DNA: TGTGCCAGCAGCTATCCAGCGGGAGGGCCGGGGCGTTGGGATACGCAGTATTTT. Its translation: CASSYPAGGPGRWDTQYF.

The V call is TRBV28, the J call TRBJ2-7, with TRBD2 matching 10 bases. After removal of 6 bases from V and 0 bases from J, the junction contained 11 bases not matched to a gene. The CDR3 sequence is 17 residues long. Germline CDR1 is MDHEN and CDR2 is SYDVKM. In nucleotides, the CDR3 is TGTGCCAGCAGCCGGACTAGCGGTACCCCGTTCTCCTACGAGCAGTACTTC. This encodes CASSRTSGTPFSYEQYF.

The chain has TRBV7-6 and TRBJ2-5; D is possibly TRBD2 (5 bases). Germline assignment: CDR1 SGHVS and CDR2 FNYEAQ. Trimming stripped 5 bases from V and 0 bases from J, with 10 bases between. The length of the CDR3 is 14 residues. CDR3 sequence (DNA): TGTGCCAGCAGCCCGAGGGAGTACCAAGAGACCCAGTACTTC. This gives the protein CASSPREYQETQYF.

The chain uses TRBV11-3 and TRBJ2-7; TRBD2 agrees at 8 bases. Germline V gene data show CDR1 as SGHNT and CDR2 as YENEEA. The J segment lost 5 bases and the V segment lost 5 bases, leaving 5 bases of the junction unmatched. CDR3 length equals 13 residues. Here the CDR3 DNA reads TGTGCCAGCAGCCCCCCGGGAGGGCACGAGCAGTACTTC. This sequence encodes CASSPPGGHEQYF.

The rearrangement uses TRBV30 and TRBJ1-2; D not resolved. CDR1 GTSNPN and CDR2 SVGIG come from the germline V gene (reference sequence). Trimming left V 3 bases short and J 0 bases short, with 5 bases between. CDR3 length: 12 amino acids. The CDR3 sequence is CAWSSSNYGYTF. The DNA of the CDR3 is TGTGCCTGGAGCTCCTCTAACTATGGCTACACCTTC.

The sample holds one count of this clone. This rearrangement joins TRBV7-3 to TRBJ1-2; the D gene is possibly TRBD1 (5 bases). Germline CDR1 is SGHTA and CDR2 is FQGTGA. The CDR3 totals 14 residues. With 1 base removed from V and 4 bases from J, the gap between germline ends came to 10 bases. CDR3 nucleotide sequence: TGTGCCAGCAGCTTAAGTGGGCAGGGCTATGGCTACACCTTC. It translates to CASSLSGQGYGYTF.

The rearrangement joins TRBV5-1 to TRBJ2-2, with 12 positions matching TRBD2. This CDR3 region has 17 residues. Looked up from germline, CDR1 is SGHRS and CDR2 is YFSETQ. Trimming removed 4 bases from V and 7 bases from J; junction bases left unmatched: 11. Written as DNA, the CDR3 is TGCGCCAGCAGCCCCCTGACTAGCGGGAGAGGTAACGGGGAGCTGTTTTTT. Translated, it gives CASSPLTSGRGNGELFF.

The J gene is TRBJ2-7, the V gene TRBV5-8, with TRBD2 matching 8 bases. V gave up 0 bases and J gave up 0 bases; unmatched junction bases: 5. Germline values: CDR1 SGHTS, CDR2 YDEGEE. This CDR3 is built from 16 residues. CDR3 loop: CASSLELGTSSYEQYF. The DNA of the CDR3 is TGTGCCAGCAGCTTGGAGCTCGGGACTAGCTCCTACGAGCAGTACTTC.

The gene calls are TRBV10-3 and TRBJ2-7; D perhaps matches TRBD2 (5 bases). Between the trimmed V and J ends, which lost 6 bases and 0 bases, there was a span of 12 bases. This CDR3 spans 14 amino acids. Germline values: CDR1 ENHRY, CDR2 SYGVKD. CDR3 residues: CAIRNGVRSYEQYF. The CDR3 bases are TGTGCCATCAGAAACGGGGTCCGCTCCTACGAGCAGTACTTC.

The chain has TRBV7-3 and TRBJ2-1, with D maybe TRBD2 (5 bases). V gave up 5 bases and J gave up 9 bases, with 14 bases separating them. CDR3 length equals 13 residues. Per the germline V gene, CDR1 is SGHTA and CDR2 is FQGTGA. This CDR3 is CASSVTSGSEQFF. CDR3 coding DNA: TGTGCCAGCAGCGTTACTAGTGGGAGTGAGCAGTTCTTC.

The chain links TRBV6-5 to TRBJ1-2; TRBD1 might be the D (5 bases). The CDR3 is made up of 15 amino acids. Germline V gives CDR1 MNHEY, CDR2 SVGAGI. Trimming took 0 bases from V and 4 from J, leaving 12 bases between them. The CDR3 region has the DNA TGTGCCAGCAGTTACTCGACCCCCCAGGGCTATGGCTACACCTTC. Translated: CASSYSTPQGYGYTF.